Detailed here is one T cell receptor (beta chain). What it recognizes is unknown. Everyone who donated was a healthy bone marrow donor. The PCR contained 60 Vbeta and 13 Jbeta primers. The data were produced by immunoSEQ multiplex PCR, yet TCRdb's version contains in-frame clones alone and is incomplete. This table holds 150,000 or so clones, roughly three quarters found once. The data stem from a study of cytomegalovirus exposure and HLA in healthy donors. Across the study: The early release's HLA-typed donors yielded approximately 81 million unique TCRs.

General study points: Most CMV-associated TCR beta chains were later found to appear HLA-restricted. In vitro checks showed that a few CMV-associated chains really do target CMV antigens.

Sequenced: PBMCs. This receptor was identified in a man in his thirties or forties in good health and CMV-seropositive.

The chain's CDR3 is CASSLGGLGSPLHF. CDR3 nucleotide sequence: TGTGCCAGCAGCTTGGGGGGGCTCGGGTCACCCCTCCACTTT. The V call is TRBV5-4, the J call TRBJ1-6; possible D gene TRBD1, 6 bases. The CDR3 sequence is 14 residues long. V was clipped by 0 bases and J by 10 bases, with 11 bases between them. Per germline, CDR1 SGHNT and CDR2 YYREEE (reference sequence).